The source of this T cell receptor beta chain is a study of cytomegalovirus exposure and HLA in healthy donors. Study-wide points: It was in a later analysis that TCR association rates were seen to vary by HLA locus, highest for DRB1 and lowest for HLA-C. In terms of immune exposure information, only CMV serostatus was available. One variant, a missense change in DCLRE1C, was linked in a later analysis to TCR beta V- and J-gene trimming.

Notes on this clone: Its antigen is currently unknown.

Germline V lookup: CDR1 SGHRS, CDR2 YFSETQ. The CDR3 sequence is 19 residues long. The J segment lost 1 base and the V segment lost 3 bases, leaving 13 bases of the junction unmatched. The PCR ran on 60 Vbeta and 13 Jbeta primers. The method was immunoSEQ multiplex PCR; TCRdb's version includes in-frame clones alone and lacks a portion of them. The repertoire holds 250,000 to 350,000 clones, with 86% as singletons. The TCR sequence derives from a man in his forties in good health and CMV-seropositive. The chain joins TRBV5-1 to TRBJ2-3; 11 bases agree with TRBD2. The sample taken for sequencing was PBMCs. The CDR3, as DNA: TGCGCCAGCAGCTCCGATGCAGCACCGGGACTAGCGGGCACAGATACGCAGTATTTT. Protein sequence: CASSSDAAPGLAGTDTQYF.